These 20 T cell receptor beta chains were all obtained from the same sample, sequenced in a study of immune characterization of retroperitoneal liposarcoma (dated by TCRdb to the late 2010s). Libraries came from PCR. Instrument on record: NextSeq 500. TCRdb trimmed public reads at Q25 via fastp, called clones via MiXCR and kept in-frame beta chains. Rows with one shared CDR3 protein collapse into an entry with the most common genes and DNA. The sample table records fewer than 3,000 distinct CDR3 sequences; around 46% of these occur just once. The ten largest make up about 50% of the sample. Sequenced sample: tumor tissue. These receptors were obtained from a male donor with retroperitoneal liposarcoma.

V usage is TRBV11-2 and J usage is TRBJ2-1, with TRBD1 as a possible D gene (6 bases). The length of the CDR3 is 15 residues. Germline V gene data show CDR1 as SGHAT and CDR2 as FQNNGV. The germline V and J ends were trimmed by 4 bases and 3 bases, with 13 bases remaining between them. The CDR3 here is CASSSGTTFYNEQFF. The CDR3 DNA follows: TGTGCCAGCAGCTCCGGGACAACCTTCTACAATGAGCAGTTCTTC.

A word on this clonotype: A read error may be the cause here, since a much bigger clone is one base away. Since the CDR3 does not end with the conserved phenylalanine or tryptophan, this likely comes from a read error. CDR3 sequence reads: CASSLGLADYNEQFI. The CDR3 bases are TGTGCCAGCAGCCTAGGACTAGCGGATTACAATGAGCAGTTCATC. The chain employs TRBV7-2 and TRBJ2-1; 10 bases fit TRBD2. Losses at the gene ends were 5 bases for V and 4 bases for J; bases not matched to a gene: 5. This CDR3 has 15 amino acids. Germline-derived CDR1 and CDR2 are SGHTA and FQGNSA.

The CDR3 coding sequence is TGTGCCAGCAGCTTAGGGGCAAGGGGGCAGCCCCAGCATTTT. Its translation is CASSLGARGQPQHF. V and J are TRBV7-2 and TRBJ1-5; weak D call: TRBD1 (6 bases). V was trimmed by 1 base and J by 7 bases, leaving 11 bases between them. There are 14 residues in the CDR3. The V gene's germline CDR1 is SGHTA and CDR2 FQGNSA.

The rearrangement uses TRBV6-6 and TRBJ2-1, with D possibly matching TRBD2 (6 bases). Trimming left V 5 bases short and J 6 bases short, with 14 bases between. Germline V lookup: CDR1 MNHNY, CDR2 SVGAGI (reference sequence). The CDR3 extends over 14 amino acids. CDR3 amino acids: CASSDPGTRNEQFF. CDR3 in DNA: TGTGCCAGCAGTGACCCAGGGACTCGCAATGAGCAGTTCTTC.

This clonotype was detected a few times. This chain uses TRBV7-2 with TRBJ2-5; D call uncertain. The V end was cut by 6 bases, the J end by 9 bases, with 23 bases between. Per the germline V gene, CDR1 is SGHTA and CDR2 is FQGNSA. This CDR3 comprises 15 residues. CDR3 residues: CASSFRPDLQDPQYF. DNA of the CDR3: TGTGCCAGCAGTTTTAGGCCTGACCTACAAGATCCCCAGTACTTC.

The V gene is TRBV6-1, the J gene TRBJ2-3, with 14 bases matching TRBD2. Trimming at V came to 5 bases and at J to 5 bases, leaving 9 bases not matched to a gene. Germline V lookup: CDR1 MNHNS, CDR2 SASEGT. The CDR3 covers 17 residues. CDR3 in DNA: TGTGCCAGCAGTTTTCCGGGACTAGCGGGAGTGGGAGATACGCAGTATTTT. Its protein product is CASSFPGLAGVGDTQYF.

The chain joins TRBV6-1 to TRBJ2-5; a possible D gene is TRBD1 (6 bases). TRBJ2-7 matches the DNA end more closely, so the J call is doubtful. The germline CDR1 and CDR2 sequences are MNHNS and SASEGT. The length of the CDR3 is 15 residues. CDR3 sequence reads: CASSEATGDSYEQYF. The CDR3 DNA reads as TGTGCCAGCAGTGAAGCGACAGGCGACTCCTACGAGCAGTACTTC.

This clonotype is medium-sized by share. The DNA of the CDR3 is TGTGCCAGCAGCCCGACAGGGAGGGAGCAGTACTTC. Amino acids: CASSPTGREQYF. The genes are TRBV11-3 and TRBJ2-5; D may correspond to TRBD1 or TRBD2 (7 bases each). CDR1 is SGHNT and CDR2 is YENEEA in the germline V gene. This CDR3 spans 12 amino acids. The ends were cut back, 5 bases at V and 11 bases at J, with 15 bases in the middle.

This clonotype was seen a single time. The rearrangement uses TRBV11-2 and TRBJ2-5; D unresolved. V was cut by 7 bases and J by 4 bases, with 10 bases left in between. The CDR3 loop spans 12 amino acids. Germline lookup yields CDR1 SGHAT and CDR2 FQNNGV. The CDR3 spells CASTNLGETQYF. The CDR3 DNA sequence: TGTGCCAGCACCAACCTGGGAGAGACCCAGTACTTC. Combining the CDR3 with reference TRBV11-2 and TRBJ2-5 gives the whole variable domain EAGVAQSPRYKIIEKRQSVAFWCNPISGHATLYWYQQILGQGPKLLIQFQNNGVVDDSQLPKDRFSAERLKGVDSTLKIQPAKLEDSAVYLCASTNLGETQYFGPGTRLLVL.

This clonotype was counted a few times. This chain uses TRBV6-1 with TRBJ2-5; tentatively, D is TRBD1 (7 bases). Trimming shortened V by 1 base and J by 2 bases, and 14 bases separated the two germline ends. The CDR3 totals 16 residues. Germline V CDR1 and CDR2: MNHNS, SASEGT. CDR3 in amino acids: CASSEGGTVRQETQYF. CDR3 nucleotides: TGTGCCAGCAGTGAAGGCGGGACAGTTAGACAAGAGACCCAGTACTTC.

The V gene is TRBV7-2, the J gene TRBJ2-1, with TRBD2 identical over 14 bases. In germline, CDR1 is SGHTA, CDR2 FQGNSA. CDR3 length equals 19 residues. Trimming removed 1 base from V and 7 bases from J; junction bases left unmatched: 12. This CDR3 reads CASSLVGGGTSGRSNEQFF. CDR3 bases: TGTGCCAGCAGCTTAGTGGGAGGTGGGACTAGCGGGAGAAGTAATGAGCAGTTCTTC.

In its sample, this clonotype ranks as medium-sized. V is TRBV7-2 and J is TRBJ2-3; tentatively, D is TRBD2 (6 bases). The germline CDR1 and CDR2 sequences are SGHTA and FQGNSA. The CDR3 has 16 amino acids. Trimming removed 2 bases at V and 1 base at J, with 13 bases between. CDR3 amino acids: CASSLTTGAGTDTQYF. Here the CDR3 DNA reads TGTGCCAGCAGCTTAACTACGGGAGCGGGCACAGATACGCAGTATTTT.

By share, this clonotype counts as large. V and J are TRBV12-3 or TRBV12-4 and TRBJ2-3, with D perhaps matching TRBD2 (5 bases). The V end lost 6 bases, the J end lost 3 bases, and 25 bases lay between the germline ends. This CDR3 region has 18 residues. This CDR3 is CASRLWAFEGFRTDTQYF. DNA for the CDR3: TGTGCCAGCAGACTATGGGCTTTCGAGGGATTTCGGACAGATACGCAGTATTTT.

Only one count was recorded for this clonotype. The chain joins TRBV6-1 to TRBJ2-3; D is possibly TRBD1 (6 bases). V was trimmed by 5 bases and J by 3 bases, leaving 15 bases between them. Germline CDR1 is MNHNS and CDR2 is SASEGT. The CDR3 has 15 amino acids. CDR3 DNA sequence: TGTGCCAGCAGTCAACAGGGTATTGAGACAGATACGCAGTATTTT. It is translated as CASSQQGIETDTQYF.

The chain links TRBV6-1 to TRBJ1-6, with 8 bases that match TRBD1. The CDR3 runs 14 residues. J was trimmed by 8 bases and V by 5 bases; bases with no gene match: 5. Per the germline V gene, CDR1 is MNHNS and CDR2 is SASEGT. The CDR3 sequence is CASSYDRGHSPLHF. DNA for the CDR3: TGTGCCAGCAGTTATGACAGGGGACATTCACCCCTCCACTTT.

Written as DNA, the CDR3 is TGTGCCAGCAGTTACTCGGGTTTAGCGGGGGGGTTTTACAATGAGCAGTTCTTC. The encoded protein is CASSYSGLAGGFYNEQFF. This chain joins TRBV6-5 and TRBJ2-1; the match to TRBD2 covers 11 bases. Germline V lookup: CDR1 MNHEY, CDR2 SVGAGI. Germline trimming cut 0 bases from V and 4 bases from J; bases unmatched to any gene: 8. The CDR3 totals 18 residues.

In this sample, this clonotype turned up a few times. The chain links TRBV12-3 or TRBV12-4 to TRBJ2-3; no definite D call. There are 11 residues in the CDR3. Trimming took off 1 base at V and 6 bases at J, with 2 bases between the two ends. The CDR3 nucleotides are TGTGCCAGCAGTTTAGTCGATACGCAGTATTTT. Translating gives CASSLVDTQYF.

The rearrangement joins TRBV10-1 to TRBJ2-5, with D possibly called TRBD1 or TRBD2 (5 bases each). The DNA end lines up better with TRBJ2-7; the J call may be wrong. This CDR3 is 15 amino acids long. Germline loops: CDR1 WNHNN, CDR2 SYGVQD (reference sequence). As DNA, the CDR3 is TGCGCCAGCAGTGAGAGGCAGGGAAGGAGGTACGAGCAGTACGTC. As protein: CASSERQGRRYEQYV.

In this sample, this clonotype turned up a few times. CDR3 nucleotide sequence: TGTGCCAGCAGTGACGGACTAGCGGGACGCTCCTACGAGCAGTTCTTC. It specifies CASSDGLAGRSYEQFF. This chain links TRBV6-1 with TRBJ2-1, with 12 bases identical to TRBD2. The V gene's germline CDR1 is MNHNS and CDR2 SASEGT. V lost 3 bases to trimming and J lost 10 bases; unmatched junction nucleotides: 10. CDR3 size: 16 residues.

This rearrangement joins TRBV6-1 to TRBJ2-3, with D possibly being TRBD2 (5 bases). CDR1 is MNHNS and CDR2 is SASEGT in the germline V gene. V was pared by 3 bases and J by 2 bases, with 15 bases between. The CDR3 has 16 residues. The CDR3 here is CASSDSREGPTDTQYF. The DNA for the CDR3 is TGTGCCAGCAGTGATTCAAGAGAGGGTCCCACAGATACGCAGTATTTT.